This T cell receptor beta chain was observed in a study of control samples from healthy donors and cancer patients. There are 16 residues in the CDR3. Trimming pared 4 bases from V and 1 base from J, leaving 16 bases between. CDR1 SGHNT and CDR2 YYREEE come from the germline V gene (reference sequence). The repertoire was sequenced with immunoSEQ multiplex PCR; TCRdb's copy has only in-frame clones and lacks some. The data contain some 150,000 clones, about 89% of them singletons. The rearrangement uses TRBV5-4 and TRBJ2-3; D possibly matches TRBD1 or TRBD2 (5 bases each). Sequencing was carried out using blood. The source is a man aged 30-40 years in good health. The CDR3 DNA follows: TGTGCCAGCAGCCGTGCCGGGACGATAGGCACAGATACGCAGTATTTT. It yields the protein CASSRAGTIGTDTQYF.